The next 24 T cell receptor beta chains were all read from a single sample in a study of a mutant IDH1 vaccine in newly diagnosed glioma. This table comes from immunoSEQ multiplex PCR, and its TCRdb copy is limited to in-frame clones, with some not included. The data hold around 84,000 clones, with approximately 75% observed a single time. For these TCRs, the target antigens are not known. Time point noted: week 47, end of study. All doses held 300 ug of mutant IDH1 20-mer peptide, with topical imiquimod. The specimen was PBMCs, collected from a glioma patient whose treatment included an IDH1 peptide vaccine. Source of these receptors: a man between 40 and 49 years old with glioma.

The chain combines TRBV19 with TRBJ2-1, with 11 positions matching TRBD2. After removal of 5 bases from V and 10 bases from J, the junction contained 7 bases not matched to a gene. This CDR3 has 14 residues. The germline CDR1 and CDR2 sequences are LNHDA and SQIVND (reference sequence). CDR3 protein: CASSLAGGPKEQFF. The CDR3 bases are TGTGCCAGTAGTTTAGCGGGGGGGCCAAAAGAGCAGTTCTTC.

This clone was picked up one time. The genes are TRBV6-5 and TRBJ2-7, with D maybe TRBD2 (6 bases). V was trimmed by 5 bases and J by 5 bases, leaving 7 bases between them. Germline CDR1 reads MNHEY; CDR2 reads SVGAGI. The CDR3 covers 11 residues. The CDR3 is CASSREDEQYF. The CDR3 nucleotides read TGTGCCAGCAGTAGGGAGGACGAGCAGTACTTC.

The chain uses TRBV15 and TRBJ2-7; maybe TRBD1 (6 bases). V was cut by 2 bases and J by 1 base, with 9 bases left in between. This CDR3 spans 14 amino acids. The V gene's germline CDR1 is LNHNV and CDR2 YYDKDF (reference sequence). CDR3 sequence: CATSRHGTSYEQYF. CDR3 in DNA: TGTGCCACCAGCAGACACGGGACATCCTACGAGCAGTACTTC.

The rearrangement joins TRBV19 to TRBJ2-1, with D possibly matching TRBD1 (5 bases). CDR3 length: 17 residues. The germline gives CDR1 LNHDA, CDR2 SQIVND (reference sequence). The germline V and J ends were trimmed by 4 bases and 5 bases, with 21 bases remaining between them. The CDR3 loop reads CASSSLGLWGLNNEQFF. The CDR3 DNA sequence: TGTGCCAGTAGTAGCCTCGGTTTGTGGGGCCTGAACAATGAGCAGTTCTTC.

This rearrangement joins TRBV25-1 to TRBJ2-3; no firm D call. CDR1 and CDR2 (germline): MGHDK, SYGVNS. Trimming removed 4 bases at V and 2 bases at J, with 13 bases between. The CDR3 consists of 15 residues. The CDR3 coding sequence is TGTGCCAGCAGTGGGGTAGCACCCGACACAGATACGCAGTATTTT. Its translation: CASSGVAPDTDTQYF.

This clone was observed a few times. V gene TRBV2 combines with J gene TRBJ1-5; D not certain. CDR1 and CDR2 from the germline V gene are SNHLY and FYNNEI. The CDR3 is made up of 15 amino acids. V was shortened by 4 bases and J by 3 bases, with 13 bases between the two germline ends. CDR3 sequence reads: CASSGIEWSNQPQHF. The CDR3 DNA reads as TGTGCCAGCAGTGGTATTGAGTGGTCCAATCAGCCCCAGCATTTT.

The chain joins TRBV12-2 to TRBJ2-3; TRBD2 reflects the table's D call only, with no check against the DNA. TRBV12-2 is a recognized pseudogene. The CDR3 runs to 15 residues. CDR3 protein: CASRLIRTSTDTQYF. The CDR3, as DNA: TGTGCAAGTCGCTTAATTCGTACTAGCACAGATACGCAGTATTTT.

The genes are TRBV4-2 and TRBJ2-3, with a weak D call TRBD1 (6 bases). V lost 1 base and J 3 bases, leaving 14 bases between the germline ends. Germline V lookup: CDR1 LGHNA, CDR2 YNFKEQ. CDR3 length: 16 residues. Here the CDR3 DNA reads TGTGCCAGCAGCCAAGTAGTCACAGGGTGGACAGATACGCAGTATTTT. Translating it yields CASSQVVTGWTDTQYF.

This chain links TRBV7-2 with TRBJ2-1; TRBD2 matches 8 bases. In germline, CDR1 is SGHTA, CDR2 FQGNSA. Trimming removed 7 bases from V and 0 bases from J; junction bases left unmatched: 5. CDR3 size: 15 residues. CDR3 protein: CASTIGGVSYNEQFF. For the CDR3, the DNA is TGTGCCAGCACCATCGGGGGGGTCTCCTACAATGAGCAGTTCTTC.

This clone was found once. This chain links TRBV7-8 with TRBJ2-1; 14 bases are a match to TRBD2. The CDR3 is 15 residues long. Looked up from germline, CDR1 is SGHVS and CDR2 is FQNEAQ. The V segment lost 8 bases and the J segment 2 bases; nucleotides outside the gene matches: 2. The CDR3 spells CASGGLAGAYNEQFF. CDR3 DNA: TGTGCCAGCGGGGGACTAGCGGGGGCCTACAATGAGCAGTTCTTC. Using reference TRBV7-8 and TRBJ2-1 for the parts outside the CDR3, the full variable domain is GAGVSQSPRYKVAKRGQDVALRCDPISGHVSLFWYQQALGQGPEFLTYFQNEAQLDKSGLPSDRFFAERPEGSVSTLKIQRTQQEDSAVYLCASGGLAGAYNEQFFGPGTRLTVL.

The gene calls are TRBV5-6 and TRBJ1-2, with a tentative D call TRBD1 (6 bases). V was clipped by 4 bases and J by 3 bases, with 10 bases between them. Germline loops: CDR1 SGHDT, CDR2 YYEEEE. This CDR3 is built from 13 residues. The CDR3 bases are TGTGCCAGCAGCCCCGGGACATACTATGGCTACACCTTC. Amino acids: CASSPGTYYGYTF.

The chain recombines TRBV4-3 with TRBJ2-2; TRBD1 matches at 7 bases. J lost 0 bases, V lost 5 bases, and 3 bases had no gene match. The V gene's germline CDR1 is LGHNA and CDR2 YSLEER. CDR3 length equals 15 residues. In DNA, the CDR3 is TGCGCCAGCAGCTCCGGGACAGCGAACACCGGGGAGCTGTTTTTT. Encoded protein: CASSSGTANTGELFF.

The chain has TRBV7-8 and TRBJ2-5; 9 bases align to TRBD2. V dropped 5 bases and J dropped 5; count of bases not matched to a gene: 12. The CDR3 contains 16 residues. CDR1 and CDR2 (germline): SGHVS, FQNEAQ. Here the CDR3 reads CASSLGTSFPWETQYF. The CDR3 nucleotides read TGTGCCAGCAGCCTCGGGACTAGCTTTCCCTGGGAGACCCAGTACTTC.

The chain uses TRBV9 and TRBJ1-1; D ambiguous. V lost 0 bases and J 0 bases, leaving 12 bases between the germline ends. This CDR3 is built from 16 residues. Germline CDR1 SGDLS, CDR2 YYNGEE. The CDR3 loop is CASSVGEEAMNTEAFF. Written as DNA, the CDR3 is TGTGCCAGCAGCGTAGGTGAGGAAGCCATGAACACTGAAGCTTTCTTT.

The chain employs TRBV25-1 and TRBJ1-6; D is perhaps TRBD1 (5 bases). Trimming left V 1 base short and J 8 bases short, with 12 bases between. Germline V CDR1 and CDR2: MGHDK, SYGVNS. The CDR3 spans 15 residues. The CDR3 DNA is TGTGCCAGCAGTGAATGGGGCAGGGTGGATTCACCCCTCCACTTT. It is translated as CASSEWGRVDSPLHF.

The V gene is TRBV7-8, the J gene TRBJ2-1, with TRBD2 matching 11 bases. V dropped 5 bases and J dropped 6; count of bases not matched to a gene: 6. Germline loops: CDR1 SGHVS, CDR2 FQNEAQ. The CDR3 sequence is 15 residues long. CDR3 protein: CASSRTSGLGNEQFF. CDR3 coding DNA: TGTGCCAGCAGCCGGACTAGCGGGCTAGGCAATGAGCAGTTCTTC.

The V gene is TRBV28, the J gene TRBJ1-2; no clear D gene. CDR1 and CDR2 from the germline V gene are MDHEN and SYDVKM. V lost 6 bases, J lost 2 bases, and 19 bases lay in between. The CDR3 runs 16 residues. The CDR3, as DNA: TGTGCCAGCAGGCCCCCCCGGAGGGATGGGAACTATGGCTACACCTTC. Encoded protein: CASRPPRRDGNYGYTF.

This clone was seen at least ten times. CDR3 bases: TGTGCCACCAGTCTGGACAGGAGTGATGAAAAACTGTTTTTT. Residues: CATSLDRSDEKLFF. The V call is TRBV15, the J call TRBJ1-4; 7 bases align to TRBD1. The V and J ends lost 6 bases and 6 bases, in that order; junction bases with no gene match: 7. The CDR3 totals 14 residues. Germline V CDR1 and CDR2: LNHNV, YYDKDF (reference sequence).

This rearrangement joins TRBV6-1 to TRBJ1-1; 8 bases map to TRBD1. J was trimmed by 7 bases and V by 2 bases; bases with no gene match: 6. The CDR3 totals 14 residues. Germline V lookup: CDR1 MNHNS, CDR2 SASEGT. Here the CDR3 DNA reads TGTGCCAGCAGTGAAACTGACAGGGGCGATGAAGCTTTCTTT. Its protein product is CASSETDRGDEAFF.

V gene TRBV27 combines with J gene TRBJ2-2, with TRBD2 matching over 13 bases. CDR1 and CDR2 (germline): MNHEY, SMNVEV (reference sequence). CDR3 length: 20 amino acids. V lost 4 bases and J lost 2; bases outside the gene matches: 13. The CDR3 loop reads CASSSSPGLAGVPNTGELFF. CDR3 bases: TGTGCCAGCAGTTCCTCACCCGGACTAGCGGGAGTCCCTAACACCGGGGAGCTGTTTTTT.

This sequence joins TRBV5-8 and TRBJ2-2; TRBD1 agrees at 8 bases. Trimming at V came to 3 bases and at J to 7 bases, leaving 5 bases not matched to a gene. The CDR3 totals 14 residues. Germline CDR1 is SGHTS and CDR2 is YDEGEE. This CDR3 reads CASSWTGYGGELFF. Here the CDR3 DNA reads TGTGCCAGCAGCTGGACAGGGTACGGCGGGGAGCTGTTTTTT.

The chain couples TRBV19 to TRBJ2-6; the D is unclear. Germline loops: CDR1 LNHDA, CDR2 SQIVND (reference sequence). The CDR3 runs 19 residues. The germline V and J ends were trimmed by 7 bases and 0 bases, with 22 bases remaining between them. Written as DNA, the CDR3 is TGTGCCAGTATTGGTCTCGGGCAGACTCCCCTCTCTGGGGCCAACGTCCTGACTTTC. Translating it yields CASIGLGQTPLSGANVLTF.

The chain joins TRBV5-8 to TRBJ1-5; possibly TRBD1 for D (5 bases). The CDR3 sequence is 14 residues long. Germline CDR1 is SGHTS and CDR2 is YDEGEE. V lost 5 bases, J lost 4 bases, and 13 bases lay in between. The CDR3: CASSSIGGNQPQHF. The CDR3 DNA reads TGTGCCAGCAGTTCGATCGGGGGGAATCAGCCCCAGCATTTT.

The rearrangement uses TRBV9 and TRBJ1-2, with a possible D match to TRBD1 (5 bases). V was pared by 0 bases and J by 3 bases, with 15 bases between. Germline CDR1 and CDR2: SGDLS and YYNGEE. This CDR3 is built from 16 residues. CDR3 loop: CASSVGGRTMYYGYTF. As DNA, the CDR3 is TGTGCCAGCAGCGTAGGAGGCAGGACAATGTACTATGGCTACACCTTC.